Listed here are 19 T cell receptor beta chains from one sample, sequenced in a study of cytomegalovirus exposure and HLA in healthy donors. With 60 Vbeta and 13 Jbeta primers, the PCR was carried out. Here immunoSEQ multiplex PCR was the method, and the copy in TCRdb shows in-frame clones only, minus some. The top ten hold roughly 1.8% of the sample, which has about 140,000 clones, about three fifths seen once. Sequencing was performed on PBMCs. These TCRs come from a male donor in good health and CMV-seronegative.

The sample holds one count of this clone. The chain carries TRBV12-5 and TRBJ2-5; D is possibly TRBD2 (5 bases). CDR1 is LGHNT, CDR2 FRNRAP, per germline. Deletions cut 9 bases from V and 5 bases from J, with 13 bases between. This CDR3 has 12 amino acids. As DNA, the CDR3 is TGTGCTAGCCGCCGGGATGGGGAGACCCAGTACTTC. Residues: CASRRDGETQYF.

This clone was seen only once. The chain employs TRBV5-6 and TRBJ2-7, with D perhaps matching TRBD2 (6 bases). CDR3 length equals 14 residues. The germline gives CDR1 SGHDT, CDR2 YYEEEE. Trimming stripped 2 bases from V and 0 bases from J, with 9 bases between. As DNA, the CDR3 is TGTGCCAGCAGCTTCACCGGGAGCTCCTACGAGCAGTACTTC. As protein: CASSFTGSSYEQYF.

The V and J genes are TRBV5-4 and TRBJ1-1, with 8 bases lining up with TRBD1. Germline V lookup: CDR1 SGHNT, CDR2 YYREEE (reference sequence). The CDR3 extends over 14 amino acids. With 0 bases clipped from V and 3 bases from J, the junction kept 1 base outside the gene matches. As DNA, the CDR3 is TGTGCCAGCAGCTTGGCAGGGGGCCACACTGAAGCTTTCTTT. Its protein is CASSLAGGHTEAFF.

The chain uses TRBV5-1 and TRBJ2-1, with 13 bases identical to TRBD2. This CDR3 is built from 17 residues. Trimming removed 4 bases from V and 5 bases from J; junction bases left unmatched: 9. Germline CDR1 SGHRS, CDR2 YFSETQ. The CDR3 protein is CASSRGLAGKVDNEQFF. The DNA for the CDR3 is TGCGCCAGCAGCAGGGGACTAGCGGGGAAGGTCGACAATGAGCAGTTCTTC.

This chain uses TRBV7-9 with TRBJ1-1; possibly TRBD1 for D (6 bases). The germline gives CDR1 SEHNR, CDR2 FQNEAQ (reference sequence). Trimming stripped 3 bases from V and 0 bases from J, with 11 bases between. This CDR3 has 15 amino acids. CDR3 protein: CASSLTGTMNTEAFF. The CDR3, as DNA: TGTGCCAGCAGCTTGACCGGGACAATGAACACTGAAGCTTTCTTT.

This clone came up a few times. This sequence joins TRBV6-5 and TRBJ1-6, with 7 nucleotides matching TRBD1. Germline CDR1 is MNHEY and CDR2 is SVGAGI. V was clipped by 6 bases and J by 5 bases; unmatched bases: 7. This CDR3 is built from 15 residues. DNA of the CDR3: TGTGCCAGCAGCCTACAGGGGCTAGATAATTCACCCCTCCACTTT. It encodes CASSLQGLDNSPLHF.

The sample holds one count of this clone. The V call is TRBV12-5, the J call TRBJ2-1; 8 bases line up with TRBD2. The CDR3 has 15 residues. V trimming: 4 bases; J trimming: 2 bases; junction bases outside the gene matches: 4. Per the germline V gene, CDR1 is LGHNT and CDR2 is FRNRAP. Here the CDR3 DNA reads TGTGCTAGTGGTTCCGGGGGGGCCCCCTACAATGAGCAGTTCTTC. Protein: CASGSGGAPYNEQFF.

The genes are TRBV7-9 and TRBJ2-2, with D possibly matching TRBD2 (5 bases). Germline CDR1 SEHNR, CDR2 FQNEAQ (reference sequence). The germline V and J ends were trimmed by 3 bases and 5 bases, with 7 bases remaining between them. The CDR3 extends over 13 amino acids. The CDR3: CASSLEETGELFF. Written as DNA, the CDR3 is TGTGCCAGCAGCTTGGAGGAGACCGGGGAGCTGTTTTTT. Based on the CDR3 plus reference TRBV7-9 and TRBJ2-2, the full variable domain is DTGVSQNPRHKITKRGQNVTFRCDPISEHNRLYWYRQTLGQGPEFLTYFQNEAQLEKSRLLSDRFSAERPKGSFSTLEIQRTEQGDSAMYLCASSLEETGELFFGEGSRLTVL.

The sample holds a few counts of this clone. This chain links TRBV4-2 with TRBJ2-7; 15 nucleotides agree with TRBD2. The J segment lost 0 bases and the V segment lost 2 bases, leaving 5 bases of the junction unmatched. The CDR3 length is 18 residues. The germline V gene encodes CDR1 LGHNA and CDR2 YNFKEQ. In DNA form, the CDR3 reads TGTGCCAGCAGCCAAAATCCGGGACTAGCGGGGGGCTCCTACGAGCAGTACTTC. Translating gives CASSQNPGLAGGSYEQYF.

The chain links TRBV7-9 to TRBJ1-5, with TRBD1 matching over 8 bases. V was clipped by 5 bases and J by 10 bases; unmatched bases: 7. This CDR3 spans 13 amino acids. Germline V gives CDR1 SEHNR, CDR2 FQNEAQ (reference sequence). CDR3 sequence: CASSNYRGIPQHF. In DNA form, the CDR3 reads TGTGCCAGCAGCAACTACAGGGGGATCCCCCAGCATTTT.

This clone was picked up a small number of times. CDR3 amino acids: CASSVESGGNTIYF. As DNA, the CDR3 is TGTGCCAGCAGCGTAGAATCAGGAGGAAACACCATATATTTT. This sequence joins TRBV9 and TRBJ1-3; D not resolved. V lost 0 bases, J lost 4 bases, and 8 bases lay in between. The CDR3 has 14 residues. Germline V gene sequence: CDR1 SGDLS, CDR2 YYNGEE. The variable domain in full, completed from reference TRBV9 and TRBJ1-3, reads DSGVTQTPKHLITATGQRVTLRCSPRSGDLSVYWYQQSLDQGLQFLIQYYNGEERAKGNILERFSAQQFPDLHSELNLSSLELGDSALYFCASSVESGGNTIYFGEGSWLTVV.

The gene calls are TRBV19 and TRBJ2-1; 8 bases align to TRBD1. CDR3 size: 15 residues. Trimming removed 3 bases from V and 7 bases from J; junction bases left unmatched: 8. Germline CDR1 is LNHDA and CDR2 is SQIVND (reference sequence). The CDR3 coding sequence is TGTGCCAGTAGTATTGGCAGGGGGCCAGGTAATGAGCAGTTCTTC. Protein sequence: CASSIGRGPGNEQFF.

This rearrangement joins TRBV7-9 to TRBJ1-2, with D possibly TRBD1 on 6 matching bases. The germline gives CDR1 SEHNR, CDR2 FQNEAQ (reference sequence). The ends were cut back, 3 bases at V and 3 bases at J, with 17 bases in the middle. The length of the CDR3 is 16 residues. The CDR3 sequence is CASSFGEQGYHYGYTF. The CDR3 DNA reads as TGTGCCAGCAGCTTCGGGGAACAGGGATATCACTATGGCTACACCTTC.

The V call is TRBV6-1, the J call TRBJ2-7, with 7 positions matching TRBD1. CDR3 length: 15 amino acids. With 0 bases clipped from V and 5 bases from J, the junction kept 7 bases outside the gene matches. The germline CDR1 and CDR2 sequences are MNHNS and SASEGT. The CDR3 region is CASSEAGDRVDEQYF. In DNA, the CDR3 is TGTGCCAGCAGTGAAGCGGGAGACAGGGTGGACGAGCAGTACTTC.

As concerns this clone: An end of the junction does not agree with germline; a read error may underlie this. This sample includes further DNA sequences coding for the same CDR3. The rearrangement uses TRBV5-6 and TRBJ1-5; a possible D gene is TRBD1 (6 bases). The germline V gene encodes CDR1 SGHDT and CDR2 YYEEEE. CDR3 length: 16 amino acids. The CDR3 loop is CASSLPVGQQNQPQHF. The CDR3 coding sequence is TGTGCCAGCAGCTTGCCGGTAGGACAGCAAAATCAGCCCCAGCATTTC.

The chain employs TRBV29-1 and TRBJ2-3, with 8 bases that match TRBD2. J was trimmed by 3 bases and V by 7 bases; bases with no gene match: 3. The CDR3 loop spans 12 amino acids. Germline values: CDR1 SQVTM, CDR2 ANQGSEA. CDR3 sequence reads: CSEGLGTDTQYF. CDR3 coding DNA: TGCAGCGAGGGACTAGGAACAGATACGCAGTATTTT.

Concerning this clone: Germline and junction disagree at one end, which may indicate a read error. V usage is TRBV7-7 and J usage is TRBJ2-2, with D possibly being TRBD2 (7 bases). CDR1 is SSHAT, CDR2 FNYEAQ, per germline (reference sequence). The CDR3 has 17 amino acids. DNA for the CDR3: TGTGCTAGCACCCGTTCGGGGGGCCGTTTTTATGCCGGGGAGCTGTTTTTT. Its protein product is CASTRSGGRFYAGELFF.

This clone was seen a handful of times. The chain recombines TRBV4-3 with TRBJ1-2; D uncertain. The ends were cut back, 0 bases at V and 8 bases at J, with 22 bases in the middle. CDR3 size: 17 residues. Per germline, CDR1 LGHNA and CDR2 YSLEER. The CDR3 nucleotides read TGCGCCAGCAGCCAAGAGTGGAGCCAGCAAAATACCCGGGGCTACACCTTC. Its translation is CASSQEWSQQNTRGYTF.

The chain couples TRBV5-6 to TRBJ2-3; 7 bases are a match to TRBD2. CDR1 SGHDT and CDR2 YYEEEE come from the germline V gene. V dropped 0 bases and J dropped 2; count of bases not matched to a gene: 6. The CDR3 extends over 16 amino acids. CDR3 coding DNA: TGTGCCAGCAGCTTGGCTAGCGGACGGGACACAGATACGCAGTATTTT. This gives the protein CASSLASGRDTDTQYF.